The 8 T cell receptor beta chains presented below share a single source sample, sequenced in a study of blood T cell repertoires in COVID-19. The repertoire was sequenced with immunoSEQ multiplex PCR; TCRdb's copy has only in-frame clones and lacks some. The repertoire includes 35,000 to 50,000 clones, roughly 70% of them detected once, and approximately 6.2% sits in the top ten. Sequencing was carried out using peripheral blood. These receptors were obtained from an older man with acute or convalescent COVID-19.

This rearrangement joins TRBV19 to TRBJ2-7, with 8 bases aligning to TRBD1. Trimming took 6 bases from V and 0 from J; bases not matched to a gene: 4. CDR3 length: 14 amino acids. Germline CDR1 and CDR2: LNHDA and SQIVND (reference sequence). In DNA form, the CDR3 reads TGTGCCAGTAGCCTGACAGGGGACTCCTACGAGCAGTACTTC. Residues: CASSLTGDSYEQYF.

This CDR3 reads CASSYDSLLPAEQFF. In DNA form, the CDR3 reads TGTGCCAGCAGTTACGACTCACTACTCCCCGCTGAGCAGTTCTTC. The chain carries TRBV6-5 and TRBJ2-1; D remains unclear. This CDR3 comprises 15 residues. The germline CDR1 and CDR2 sequences are MNHEY and SVGAGI. Trimming stripped 2 bases from V and 9 bases from J, with 17 bases between.

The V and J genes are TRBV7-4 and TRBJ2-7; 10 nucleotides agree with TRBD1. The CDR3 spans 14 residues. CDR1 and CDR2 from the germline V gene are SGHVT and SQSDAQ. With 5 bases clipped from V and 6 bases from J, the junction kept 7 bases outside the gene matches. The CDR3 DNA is TGTGCCAGCAGCCCACGACAGGGGGCGGGCGAGCAGTACTTC. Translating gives CASSPRQGAGEQYF.

The CDR3 sequence is CASTSSGNTEAFF. Here the CDR3 DNA reads TGTGCCAGTACCTCCTCCGGGAACACTGAAGCTTTCTTT. The V call is TRBV19, the J call TRBJ1-1, with D uncertain. Trimming took off 7 bases at V and 1 base at J, with 10 bases between the two ends. CDR1 and CDR2 (germline): LNHDA, SQIVND (reference sequence). The CDR3 sequence is 13 residues long.

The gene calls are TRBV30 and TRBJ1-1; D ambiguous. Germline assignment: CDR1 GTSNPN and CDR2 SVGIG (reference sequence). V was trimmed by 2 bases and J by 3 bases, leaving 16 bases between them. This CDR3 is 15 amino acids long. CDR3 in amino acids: CAWSRGRVSHTEAFF. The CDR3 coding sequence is TGTGCCTGGAGTCGAGGGCGAGTAAGTCACACTGAAGCTTTCTTT.

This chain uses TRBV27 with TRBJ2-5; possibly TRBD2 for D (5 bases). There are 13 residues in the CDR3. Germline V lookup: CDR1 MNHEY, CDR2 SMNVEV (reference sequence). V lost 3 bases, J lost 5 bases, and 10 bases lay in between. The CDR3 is CASSFSLVETQYF. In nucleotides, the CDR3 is TGTGCCAGCAGTTTTTCACTAGTGGAGACCCAGTACTTC.

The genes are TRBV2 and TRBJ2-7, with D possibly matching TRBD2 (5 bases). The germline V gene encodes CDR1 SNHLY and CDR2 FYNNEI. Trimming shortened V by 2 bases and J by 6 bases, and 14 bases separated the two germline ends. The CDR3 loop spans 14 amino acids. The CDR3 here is CASSEPIVGVEQYF. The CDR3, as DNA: TGTGCCAGCAGTGAACCAATCGTCGGGGTCGAGCAGTACTTC.

CDR3 residues: CASSLATLTGGDTGELFF. CDR3 nucleotide sequence: TGTGCCAGCAGCTTAGCGACACTGACAGGGGGAGACACCGGGGAGCTGTTTTTT. The chain joins TRBV7-6 to TRBJ2-2, with TRBD1 matching 9 bases. Losses at the gene ends were 0 bases for V and 3 bases for J; bases not matched to a gene: 8. CDR3 length equals 18 residues. From germline, CDR1 is SGHVS and CDR2 FNYEAQ. The full variable domain, its missing parts supplied by reference TRBV7-6 and TRBJ2-2, is GAGVSQSPRYKVTKRGQDVALRCDPISGHVSLYWYRQALGQGPEFLTYFNYEAQQDKSGLPNDRFSAERPEGSISTLTIQRTEQRDSAMYRCASSLATLTGGDTGELFFGEGSRLTVL.